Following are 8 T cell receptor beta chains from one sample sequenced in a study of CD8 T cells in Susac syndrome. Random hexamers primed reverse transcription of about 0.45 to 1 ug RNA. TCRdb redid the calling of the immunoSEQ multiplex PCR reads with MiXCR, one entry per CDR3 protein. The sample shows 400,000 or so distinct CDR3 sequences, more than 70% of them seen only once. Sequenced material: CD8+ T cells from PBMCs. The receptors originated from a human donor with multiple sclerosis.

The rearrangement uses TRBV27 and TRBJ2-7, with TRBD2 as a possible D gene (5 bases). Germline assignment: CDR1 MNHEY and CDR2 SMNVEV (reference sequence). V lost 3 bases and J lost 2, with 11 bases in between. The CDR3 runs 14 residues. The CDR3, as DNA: TGTGCCAGCAGTTTTGAGGGTCCGCCCTACGAGCAGTACTTC. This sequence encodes CASSFEGPPYEQYF.

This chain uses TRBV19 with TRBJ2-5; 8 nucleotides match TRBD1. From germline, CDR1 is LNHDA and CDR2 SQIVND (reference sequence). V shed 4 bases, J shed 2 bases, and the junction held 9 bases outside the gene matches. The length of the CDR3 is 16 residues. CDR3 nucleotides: TGTGCCAGTAGTACCCTCGGACAGGGTTATCAAGAGACCCAGTACTTC. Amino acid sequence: CASSTLGQGYQETQYF.

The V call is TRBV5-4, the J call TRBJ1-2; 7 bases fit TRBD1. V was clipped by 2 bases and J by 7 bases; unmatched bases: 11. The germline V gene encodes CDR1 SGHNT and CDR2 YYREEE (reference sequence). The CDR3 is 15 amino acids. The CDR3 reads CASSFGNTGDTGYTF. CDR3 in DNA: TGTGCCAGCAGCTTCGGGAACACAGGGGATACTGGCTACACCTTC.

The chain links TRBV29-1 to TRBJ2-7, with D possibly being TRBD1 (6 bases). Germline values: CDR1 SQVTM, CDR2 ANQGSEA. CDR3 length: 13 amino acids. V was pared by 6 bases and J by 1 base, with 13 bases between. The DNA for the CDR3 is TGCAGCGTCCCGGGACATACTTCCTACGAGCAGTACTTC. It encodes CSVPGHTSYEQYF.

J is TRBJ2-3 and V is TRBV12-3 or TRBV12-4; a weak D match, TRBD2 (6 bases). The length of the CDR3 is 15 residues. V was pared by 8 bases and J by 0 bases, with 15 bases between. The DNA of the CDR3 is TGTGCCAGCGGTCTTAGCGGACCCAGCACAGATACGCAGTATTTT. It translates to CASGLSGPSTDTQYF.

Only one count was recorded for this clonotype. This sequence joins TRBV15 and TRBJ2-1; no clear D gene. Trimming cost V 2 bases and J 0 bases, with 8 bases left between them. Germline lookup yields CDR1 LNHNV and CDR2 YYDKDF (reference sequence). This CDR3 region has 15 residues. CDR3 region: CATSRSRSSYNEQFF. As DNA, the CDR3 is TGTGCCACCAGCAGATCCCGGAGCTCCTACAATGAGCAGTTCTTC.

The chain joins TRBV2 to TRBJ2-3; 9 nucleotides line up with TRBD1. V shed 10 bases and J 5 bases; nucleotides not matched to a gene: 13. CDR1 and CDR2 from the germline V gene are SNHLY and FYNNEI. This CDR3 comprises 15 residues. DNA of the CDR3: TGTGCCATCTTAACAGGGGGCATAAGAGGAGATACGCAGTATTTT. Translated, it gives CAILTGGIRGDTQYF.

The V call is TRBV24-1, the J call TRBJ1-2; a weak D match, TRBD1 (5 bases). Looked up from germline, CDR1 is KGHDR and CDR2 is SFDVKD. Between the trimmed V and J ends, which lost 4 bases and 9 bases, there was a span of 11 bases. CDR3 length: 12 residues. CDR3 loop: CATSDWGGSYTF. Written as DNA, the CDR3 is TGTGCCACCAGTGACTGGGGGGGGAGCTACACCTTC.